This T cell receptor (beta chain) is drawn from a study of identifying expanded T cells in peripheral blood. This clone was found once. Generated by immunoSEQ multiplex PCR, the TCRdb table keeps only in-frame clones and is missing some. The sample lists 97,000 or so clones, about 91% occurring once. CDR3 length: 16 residues. The germline gives CDR1 MGHRA, CDR2 YSYEKL. Losses at the gene ends were 4 bases for V and 4 bases for J; bases not matched to a gene: 12. The chain employs TRBV4-1 and TRBJ1-2; 7 nucleotides agree with TRBD1. What was sequenced was blood. The sequence derives from a person aged 18 to 75 in good health. CDR3 protein: CASSLPWEGAGYGYTF. DNA of the CDR3: TGCGCCAGCAGCCTACCTTGGGAGGGGGCAGGCTATGGCTACACCTTC.